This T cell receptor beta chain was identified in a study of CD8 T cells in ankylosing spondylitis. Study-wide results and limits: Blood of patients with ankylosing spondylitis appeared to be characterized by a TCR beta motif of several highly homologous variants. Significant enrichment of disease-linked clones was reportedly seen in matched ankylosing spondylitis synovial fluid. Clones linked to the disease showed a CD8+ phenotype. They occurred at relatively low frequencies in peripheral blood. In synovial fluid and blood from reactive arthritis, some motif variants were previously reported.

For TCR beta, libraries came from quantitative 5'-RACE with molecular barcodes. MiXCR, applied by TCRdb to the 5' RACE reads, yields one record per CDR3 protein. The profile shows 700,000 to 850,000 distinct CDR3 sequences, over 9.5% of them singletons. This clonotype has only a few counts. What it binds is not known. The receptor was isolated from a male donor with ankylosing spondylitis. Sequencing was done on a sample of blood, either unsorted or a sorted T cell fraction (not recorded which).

The CDR3 spells CASSLALLSEAFF. CDR3 DNA sequence: TGTGCCAGCAGCTTAGCGCTTCTGTCTGAAGCTTTCTTT. The V gene is TRBV7-3, the J gene TRBJ1-1; D is unresolved. The CDR3 contains 13 residues. CDR1 and CDR2 from the germline V gene are SGHTA and FQGTGA. V was cut by 2 bases and J by 6 bases, with 10 bases left in between.